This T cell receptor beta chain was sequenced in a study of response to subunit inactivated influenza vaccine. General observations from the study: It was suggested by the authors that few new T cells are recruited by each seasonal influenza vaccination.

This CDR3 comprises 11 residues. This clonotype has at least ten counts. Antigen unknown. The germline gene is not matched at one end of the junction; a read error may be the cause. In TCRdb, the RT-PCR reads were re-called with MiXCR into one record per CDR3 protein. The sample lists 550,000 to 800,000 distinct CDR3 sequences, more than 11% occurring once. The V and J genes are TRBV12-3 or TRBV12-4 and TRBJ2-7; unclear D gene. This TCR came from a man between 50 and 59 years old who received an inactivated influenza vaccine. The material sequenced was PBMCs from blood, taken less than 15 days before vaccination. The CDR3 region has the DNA TGTGCCAGCAGTTCCCTCTTCGAGAAGTACTTC. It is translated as CASSSLFEKYF.